These 22 T cell receptor beta chains were sequenced from one sample in a study of cytomegalovirus exposure and HLA in healthy donors. With 60 Vbeta and 13 Jbeta primers, the PCR was carried out. Measured with immunoSEQ multiplex PCR; TCRdb has only the in-frame clones, and not every one. The sample records under 200,000 clones, approximately 81% being singletons. The sequencing sample was made of PBMCs. These receptors all come from a woman in her late teens or twenties in good health and CMV-seronegative.

CDR3 amino acids: CASRERPYEQYF. CDR3 in DNA: TGTGCCAGCAGAGAGCGGCCCTACGAGCAGTACTTC. The chain has TRBV2 and TRBJ2-5; weak D call: TRBD2 (5 bases). TRBJ2-7 explains the end of the DNA better; the J call may be wrong. This CDR3 is 12 amino acids long. Germline-derived CDR1 and CDR2 are SNHLY and FYNNEI.

The J gene is TRBJ2-1, the V gene TRBV7-2; TRBD2 matches 13 bases. The germline gives CDR1 SGHTA, CDR2 FQGNSA. The CDR3 consists of 17 residues. After removal of 5 bases from V and 0 bases from J, the junction contained 4 bases not matched to a gene. As DNA, the CDR3 is TGTGCCAGCAGCCCAAGGACTAGCGGGGGCTCCTACAATGAGCAGTTCTTC. Translated: CASSPRTSGGSYNEQFF.

This chain connects TRBV18 to TRBJ1-1; D remains unclear. The length of the CDR3 is 14 residues. Germline CDR1 reads KGHSH; CDR2 reads LQKENI. With 3 bases removed from V and 0 bases from J, the gap between germline ends came to 8 bases. Here the CDR3 DNA reads TGTGCCAGCTCACCGAGCCAGGTGAACACTGAAGCTTTCTTT. Translation gives CASSPSQVNTEAFF. The whole variable domain, remainder taken from reference TRBV18 and TRBJ1-1, is NAGVMQNPRHLVRRRGQEARLRCSPMKGHSHVYWYRQLPEEGLKFMVYLQKENIIDESGMPKERFSAEFPKEGPSILRIQQVVRGDSAAYFCASSPSQVNTEAFFGQGTRLTVV.

The chain has TRBV18 and TRBJ2-2; unclear D gene. Germline V gene lookup returns CDR1 KGHSH and CDR2 LQKENI. The V gene lost 0 bases and the J gene lost 4 bases, with 9 bases spanning the gap. CDR3 size: 15 residues. CDR3 sequence (DNA): TGTGCCAGCTCACCACCGATCAGGTCCACCGGGGAGCTGTTTTTT. Translating it yields CASSPPIRSTGELFF.

The chain is built from TRBV11-3 and TRBJ2-1; TRBD2 might be the D (5 bases). CDR1 is SGHNT and CDR2 is YENEEA in the germline V gene. The V end was cut by 7 bases, the J end by 0 bases, with 13 bases between. The CDR3 is 15 amino acids. The CDR3 nucleotides are TGTGCCAGCAAGAGGGTTGGAGGCTCCTACAATGAGCAGTTCTTC. Translated, it gives CASKRVGGSYNEQFF.

The chain is built from TRBV11-2 and TRBJ2-1; TRBD2 might be the D (5 bases). Trimming stripped 8 bases from V and 2 bases from J, with 16 bases between. CDR1 and CDR2 from the germline V gene are SGHAT and FQNNGV. The CDR3 consists of 15 residues. The CDR3 protein is CASRDWGKAYNEQFF. The CDR3 DNA reads as TGTGCCAGCCGGGATTGGGGAAAAGCCTACAATGAGCAGTTCTTC. Using reference TRBV11-2 and TRBJ2-1 for the parts outside the CDR3, the full variable domain is EAGVAQSPRYKIIEKRQSVAFWCNPISGHATLYWYQQILGQGPKLLIQFQNNGVVDDSQLPKDRFSAERLKGVDSTLKIQPAKLEDSAVYLCASRDWGKAYNEQFFGPGTRLTVL.

This sequence joins TRBV5-4 and TRBJ2-7; 10 bases are shared with TRBD2. The CDR3 length is 17 residues. With V trimmed by 2 bases and J by 0 bases, 8 bases remained unmatched. The germline V gene has CDR1 SGHNT and CDR2 YYREEE (reference sequence). CDR3 in DNA: TGTGCCAGCAGCTTCGGGACTAGCGCCTTAAGCTCCTACGAGCAGTACTTC. It is translated as CASSFGTSALSSYEQYF.

V and J are TRBV4-1 and TRBJ1-1; no firm D call. The CDR3 covers 15 residues. The V and J ends lost 4 bases and 0 bases respectively, with 12 bases between them. From germline, CDR1 is MGHRA and CDR2 YSYEKL. The CDR3 sequence: CASSRVFSMNTEAFF. Written as DNA, the CDR3 is TGCGCCAGCAGCCGCGTTTTCTCCATGAACACTGAAGCTTTCTTT.

V and J are TRBV5-1 and TRBJ1-4, with TRBD1 matching 9 bases. J gave up 5 bases and V 4 bases, and 3 bases lay outside the gene matches. The CDR3 is 14 residues long. CDR1 is SGHRS, CDR2 YFSETQ, per germline. The CDR3 DNA reads TGCGCCAGCAGCCTGGGACAGGGAAATGAAAAACTGTTTTTT. This sequence encodes CASSLGQGNEKLFF. The whole variable domain, filled in from reference TRBV5-1 and TRBJ1-4, reads KAGVTQTPRYLIKTRGQQVTLSCSPISGHRSVSWYQQTPGQGLQFLFEYFSETQRNKGNFPGRFSGRQFSNSRSEMNVSTLELGDSALYLCASSLGQGNEKLFFGSGTQLSVL.

Here the CDR3 reads CASSPGQGGVGYEQYF. Here the CDR3 DNA reads TGCGCCAGCAGCCCCGGACAGGGCGGGGTGGGCTACGAGCAGTACTTC. The rearrangement joins TRBV5-1 to TRBJ2-7, with 8 bases matching TRBD1. Germline V gene lookup returns CDR1 SGHRS and CDR2 YFSETQ. V shed 4 bases, J shed 3 bases, and the junction held 12 bases outside the gene matches. This CDR3 contains 16 residues. The variable domain in full, completed from reference TRBV5-1 and TRBJ2-7, reads KAGVTQTPRYLIKTRGQQVTLSCSPISGHRSVSWYQQTPGQGLQFLFEYFSETQRNKGNFPGRFSGRQFSNSRSEMNVSTLELGDSALYLCASSPGQGGVGYEQYFGPGTRLTVT.

This clone has only a few counts. The V gene is TRBV11-2, the J gene TRBJ2-3, with 11 bases fitting TRBD2. Per the germline V gene, CDR1 is SGHAT and CDR2 is FQNNGV. The CDR3 sequence is 18 residues long. V shed 1 base, J shed 2 bases, and the junction held 8 bases outside the gene matches. The CDR3 nucleotides are TGTGCCAGCAGCTTAGTAGGACTAGCGGGTTCCGTCACAGATACGCAGTATTTT. Translating gives CASSLVGLAGSVTDTQYF.

In nucleotides, the CDR3 is TGCGCCAGCAGCTTGGGGTCTGGGGCCGTCCAGTACTTC. Translated: CASSLGSGAVQYF. The chain is built from TRBV5-1 and TRBJ2-7, with D possibly matching TRBD1 (5 bases). Germline CDR1 reads SGHRS; CDR2 reads YFSETQ. Between the trimmed V and J ends, which lost 0 bases and 10 bases, there was a span of 14 bases. The CDR3 is 13 amino acids.

This clone appeared once. The V and J genes are TRBV7-3 and TRBJ2-1, with 13 bases aligning to TRBD2. V was pared by 5 bases and J by 8 bases, with 21 bases of the junction left unmatched. The CDR3 length is 20 residues. Per germline, CDR1 SGHTA and CDR2 FQGTGA. The DNA for the CDR3 is TGTGCCAGCAGCGCAGGACCGGGACTAGCGGGACCCGAGTCGGTCTATGAGCAGTTCTTC. Residues: CASSAGPGLAGPESVYEQFF.

This clone was observed a handful of times. The gene calls are TRBV29-1 and TRBJ1-2; no clear D. V lost 0 bases and J lost 4, with 15 bases in between. Germline V gene lookup returns CDR1 SQVTM and CDR2 ANQGSEA. The CDR3 totals 15 residues. Written as DNA, the CDR3 is TGCAGCGTTGAAGATCCTTTCCAGGCCCTCTATGGCTACACCTTC. Protein sequence: CSVEDPFQALYGYTF. The full variable domain, completed using reference TRBV29-1 and TRBJ1-2, is SAVISQKPSRDICQRGTSLTIQCQVDSQVTMMFWYRQQPGQSLTLIATANQGSEATYESGFVIDKFPISRPNLTFSTLTVSNMSPEDSSIYLCSVEDPFQALYGYTFGSGTRLTVV.

V gene TRBV28 combines with J gene TRBJ2-7; a weak D match, TRBD2 (5 bases). Germline-derived CDR1 and CDR2 are MDHEN and SYDVKM. The CDR3 has 16 amino acids. The V end was cut by 6 bases, the J end by 2 bases, with 20 bases between. The CDR3 is CASSPPAGPGTYEQYF. The DNA of the CDR3 is TGTGCCAGCAGCCCTCCGGCAGGCCCGGGGACCTACGAGCAGTACTTC.

A few counts support this clone. This chain links TRBV5-5 with TRBJ1-4, with TRBD1 as a possible D gene (6 bases). The CDR3 is 15 residues long. V was shortened by 5 bases and J by 4 bases, with 15 bases between the two germline ends. Germline V gene sequence: CDR1 SGHKS, CDR2 YYEKEE (reference sequence). In DNA, the CDR3 is TGTGCCAGCAGTTCCCGGGACAAGTTTAATGAAAAACTGTTTTTT. Amino acids: CASSSRDKFNEKLFF.

V and J are TRBV2 and TRBJ2-1; 12 nucleotides agree with TRBD2. V lost 6 bases and J lost 6; bases outside the gene matches: 15. The CDR3 is made up of 18 amino acids. Germline V gene sequence: CDR1 SNHLY, CDR2 FYNNEI. The CDR3 loop is CASRRVTSGSMAGNEQFF. In DNA, the CDR3 is TGTGCCAGCAGGAGGGTGACTAGCGGGAGTATGGCGGGCAATGAGCAGTTCTTC.

CDR3 residues: CASSLTAVGYIGEQFF. The CDR3 nucleotides read TGTGCCAGCAGCTTAACCGCGGTAGGCTACATCGGTGAGCAGTTCTTC. The rearrangement links TRBV7-3 to TRBJ2-1; D remains ambiguous. The CDR3 is made up of 16 amino acids. Germline values: CDR1 SGHTA, CDR2 FQGTGA. Between the trimmed V and J ends, which lost 0 bases and 9 bases, there was a span of 18 bases.

The V call is TRBV7-2, the J call TRBJ1-1; 7 bases align to TRBD1. The CDR3 is made up of 18 amino acids. J was trimmed by 0 bases and V by 0 bases; bases with no gene match: 10. Germline CDR1 SGHTA, CDR2 FQGNSA. CDR3 nucleotides: TGTGCCAGCAGCTTAGCGTTCCGGGACAGTGTTCTGAACACTGAAGCTTTCTTT. Amino acid sequence: CASSLAFRDSVLNTEAFF.

This chain links TRBV28 with TRBJ2-5; 11 bases map to TRBD2. CDR3 length equals 15 residues. Trimming removed 2 bases from V and 4 bases from J; junction bases left unmatched: 3. The germline CDR1 and CDR2 sequences are MDHEN and SYDVKM. In DNA, the CDR3 is TGTGCCAGCAGTTTAAGTGGACTAGCGGGAGAGACCCAGTACTTC. It specifies CASSLSGLAGETQYF. The entire variable domain, with the rest obtained from reference TRBV28 and TRBJ2-5, is as follows: DVKVTQSSRYLVKRTGEKVFLECVQDMDHENMFWYRQDPGLGLRLIYFSYDVKMKEKGDIPEGYSVSREKKERFSLILESASTNQTSMYLCASSLSGLAGETQYFGPGTRLLVL.

The chain couples TRBV5-1 to TRBJ2-7; 8 nucleotides align to TRBD1. The length of the CDR3 is 14 residues. CDR1 SGHRS and CDR2 YFSETQ come from the germline V gene. Trimming took 2 bases from V and 3 from J; bases not matched to a gene: 4. CDR3 DNA: TGCGCCAGCAGCTTACGGACAGGGAACTACGAGCAGTACTTC. It yields the protein CASSLRTGNYEQYF.

This clone was detected once. The V and J genes are TRBV6-5 and TRBJ2-7, with TRBD2 as a possible D gene (6 bases). V lost 5 bases, J lost 3 bases, and 14 bases lay in between. The CDR3 has 14 amino acids. The germline gives CDR1 MNHEY, CDR2 SVGAGI. CDR3 sequence: CASSEEGRYYEQYF. CDR3 coding DNA: TGTGCCAGCAGTGAAGAGGGGAGGTACTACGAGCAGTACTTC.